This section outlines one TCR beta chain sequence together with its context. This specimen comes from a study of T cell clones after liver transplantation. Study overall: Samples came from ITN030ST, which attempted immunosuppression withdrawal within 2 years of liver transplantation. Standard immunosuppression, with no induction, continued until 12-24 months after transplant.

Unstimulated PBMCs were sorted into CD3+CD4+ and CD3+CD8+ populations. Repertoires were generated with immunoSEQ multiplex PCR, while TCRdb's copy carries only in-frame clones and drops some. The table lists tens of thousands of clones, about 71% of them singletons, with approximately 2.8% in the top ten. The CDR3 covers 12 residues. Trimming cost V 7 bases and J 6 bases, with 10 bases left between them. The germline V gene encodes CDR1 MDHEN and CDR2 SYDVKM. The TCR was taken from a human patient who received a liver transplant. Some T cells may have come from the graft donor. The chain links TRBV28 to TRBJ1-5; D call uncertain. The sample here was CD4+ T cells from blood, taken at the approximately 16-month timepoint. This CDR3 is CASTTSVQPQHF. For the CDR3, the DNA is TGTGCCAGCACCACCAGTGTTCAGCCCCAGCATTTT.